These T cell receptor beta chains were read from a single sample in a study of T cell repertoires in cytomegalovirus infection. TCRdb re-analysed the reads in MiXCR, keeping a single row per CDR3 protein. The table has about 330,000 distinct CDR3 sequences, around a third seen once. Their antigens are not known. The sample here was cultured PBMCs, taken from culture after CMV antigen stimulation. The source is a human donor in good health (CMV status not recorded). Some clones in this sample may be carry-over from other donors' samples. Each CDR3 is given with its conserved first and last residue. Fields, in order: clone size, D gene, V gene, J gene, CDR3 DNA, CDR3 protein. D genes are given only for firm matches. A row's size may be missing; if present it is once, few, many or a size class.

size: NA
D: TRBD2
V: TRBV12-3/TRBV12-4
J: TRBJ2-2
DNA: TGTGCCAGCAGTTGGACTAGCGGGGCTACCGGGGAGCTGTTTTTT
CDR3: CASSWTSGATGELFF

size: NA
D: TRBD1
V: TRBV20-1
J: TRBJ1-2
DNA: TGCAGTGCTTCAGACAGGGACTATGGCTACACCTTC
CDR3: CSASDRDYGYTF

size: few
D: TRBD2
V: TRBV19
J: TRBJ2-1
DNA: TGTGCCAGTAGATCAAGGACTAGCGGGAACAATGAGCAGTTCTTC
CDR3: CASRSRTSGNNEQFF

size: NA
D: NA
V: TRBV28
J: TRBJ1-2
DNA: TGTGCCAGCAGAAAACTACAGGGAGGGAACTATGGCTACACCTTC
CDR3: CASRKLQGGNYGYTF

size: NA
D: TRBD2
V: TRBV20-1
J: TRBJ2-3
DNA: TGCAGTGCGAAACTAGCGGGAGGGACAGATACGCAGTATTTT
CDR3: CSAKLAGGTDTQYF

size: NA
D: NA
V: TRBV7-8
J: TRBJ1-2
DNA: TGTGCCAGCAGCTTAGCGTACAGGAGGGACTATGGCTACACCTTC
CDR3: CASSLAYRRDYGYTF

size: few
D: TRBD1
V: TRBV10-3
J: TRBJ1-1
DNA: TGTGCCATCAGTGAGGGATTCGGACAGGGGAACACTGAAGCTTTCTTT
CDR3: CAISEGFGQGNTEAFF

size: NA
D: NA
V: TRBV7-3
J: TRBJ2-7
DNA: TGTGCCAGCAGCTTAGGCGAGGACAGCTACGAGCAGTACTTC
CDR3: CASSLGEDSYEQYF

size: many
D: TRBD1
V: TRBV7-2
J: TRBJ2-5
DNA: TGTGCCAGCAGCTTATTACCGGGACAGGGGGATTCAGAGACCCAGTACTTC
CDR3: CASSLLPGQGDSETQYF

size: NA
D: NA
V: TRBV20-1
J: TRBJ2-1
DNA: TGCAGTGCTCTGCCCCTAGGAAACTACAATGAGCAGTTCTTC
CDR3: CSALPLGNYNEQFF